This T cell receptor (beta chain) is drawn from a study of identical twins. Study results and limitations: The study found excess low generation probability among twin-shared out-of-frame alpha sequences.

TCRdb independently ran MiXCR on the 5' RACE reads; one entry per CDR3 protein. The repertoire includes more than 1.5 million distinct CDR3 sequences, around a third of them detected once, and under 0.35% sits in the top ten. V lost 1 base, J lost 5 bases, and 4 bases stayed unmatched. CDR1 LGHNA and CDR2 YNFKEQ come from the germline V gene. The CDR3 has 15 residues. This clonotype was found a few times. Antigen specificity is unknown. This clonotype originated in a newborn girl in good health. What was sequenced was cord blood. The chain uses TRBV4-2 and TRBJ2-2, with 7 bases identical to TRBD2. The CDR3 spells CASSQGLALTGELFF. The CDR3 bases are TGTGCCAGCAGCCAAGGACTAGCTTTAACCGGGGAGCTGTTTTTT.